This T cell receptor beta chain was sequenced during a study of Graves' ophthalmopathy and Graves' hyperthyroidism. The CDR3 consists of 16 residues. V lost 0 bases and J 5 bases, leaving 16 bases between the germline ends. Germline CDR1 is MNHEY and CDR2 is SVGAGI. Other autoimmune diseases, uncontrolled infections, pregnancy or lactation led to the exclusion of patients. Physicians reached a diagnosis by relying on clinical symptoms, serum thyroxine, TRAb, thyroid ultrasound and orbital computed tomography. The starting material, over 8.5 ml of fresh peripheral blood, provided the PBMCs. RNA served as the template for amplifying TCR beta CDR3 regions. RT-PCR was first run with HTBI primers, then multiplex PCR in a second round. In TCRdb, the multiplex PCR reads were re-called with MiXCR into one record per CDR3 protein. Here the sample spans hundreds of thousands of distinct CDR3 sequences, roughly two fifths being singletons.

Whole-study findings and limits: Most clonotypes expanded in thyroid above 0.001 frequency were present in blood too.

This clonotype was picked up many times. Its cognate antigen is unknown. This rearrangement joins TRBV6-5 to TRBJ1-1, with D perhaps TRBD1 (5 bases). This TCR derives from an adult man with Graves' ophthalmopathy. The sequenced sample was peripheral blood. CDR3 sequence reads: CASSYSTPGLGTEAFF. CDR3 bases: TGTGCCAGCAGTTACTCGACGCCAGGGCTGGGGACTGAAGCTTTCTTT.